The clone carrying this T cell receptor beta chain was counted ten times or more. What it recognizes is unknown. These data come from a study of CD8 T cells in ankylosing spondylitis. General study results and limits: Clones that were linked to disease were CD8+ and were relatively rare in peripheral blood. Roughly eight highly homologous variants made up a TCR beta motif that seemed to typify ankylosing spondylitis blood. From matched ankylosing spondylitis synovial fluid, disease-linked clones were reportedly recovered at significantly enriched levels.

The TCR beta libraries were generated through quantitative 5'-RACE incorporating molecular barcodes. One entry per CDR3 protein results from TCRdb running MiXCR on the 5' RACE reads. The sample has 150,000 to 200,000 distinct CDR3 sequences; around a third are singletons. V lost 0 bases to trimming and J lost 5 bases; unmatched junction nucleotides: 6. The CDR3 extends over 15 amino acids. Germline CDR1 reads MNHEY; CDR2 reads SVGAGI. The chain recombines TRBV6-5 with TRBJ2-7, with 8 bases identical to TRBD1. Sequencing was done on a sample of synovial fluid, either unsorted or a sorted T cell fraction (not recorded which). This sequence was found in a male donor with ankylosing spondylitis. The CDR3 loop reads CASSYSTGVGHEQYF. As DNA, the CDR3 is TGTGCCAGCAGTTACTCGACAGGGGTTGGCCACGAGCAGTACTTC.